A single sample gave rise to the 22 T cell receptor beta chains below, sequenced in a study of response to subunit inactivated influenza vaccine. MiXCR was run by TCRdb on the RT-PCR reads, yielding one entry per CDR3 protein. The table records 150,000 or so distinct CDR3 sequences, about 11% of them present only once. Sequenced material: CD8+ T cells sorted from PBMCs, taken around 25 months after vaccination. The receptors were gathered from a man aged 50 to 69 who received an inactivated influenza vaccine.

This clonotype showed up just a few times. The rearrangement uses TRBV9 and TRBJ2-3; TRBD2 might be the D (6 bases). CDR3 length equals 15 residues. CDR1 and CDR2 (germline): SGDLS, YYNGEE. With 0 bases removed from V and 1 base from J, the gap between germline ends came to 9 bases. The CDR3 coding sequence is TGTGCCAGCAGCGTAGCCGGGACTGGCACAGATACGCAGTATTTT. Its protein is CASSVAGTGTDTQYF.

The chain employs TRBV7-2 and TRBJ2-1, with D possibly being TRBD2 (6 bases). Trimming took 6 bases from V and 4 from J, leaving 10 bases between them. The germline V gene has CDR1 SGHTA and CDR2 FQGNSA. The CDR3 runs to 13 residues. The CDR3 protein is CASRRDLYNEQFF. The CDR3 nucleotides are TGTGCCAGCAGGCGGGACCTATACAATGAGCAGTTCTTC.

This clonotype occurred a few times. The chain recombines TRBV7-9 with TRBJ2-6, with D possibly being TRBD2 (6 bases). Trimming left V 4 bases short and J 3 bases short, with 16 bases between. From germline, CDR1 is SEHNR and CDR2 FQNEAQ (reference sequence). The CDR3 is 17 amino acids. The CDR3 spells CASSYPGAGNGANVLTF. The CDR3 bases are TGTGCCAGCAGCTACCCCGGGGCGGGAAATGGGGCCAACGTCCTGACTTTC.

This clonotype occurred a few times. The chain employs TRBV27 and TRBJ2-7; no clear D. CDR1 MNHEY and CDR2 SMNVEV come from the germline V gene (reference sequence). Trimming pared 1 base from V and 6 bases from J, leaving 7 bases between. The CDR3 length is 12 residues. The CDR3: CASSLWGGEQYF. DNA for the CDR3: TGTGCCAGCAGTTTATGGGGTGGCGAGCAGTACTTC.

The chain combines TRBV4-2 with TRBJ2-1; D not resolved. The CDR3 sequence is 14 residues long. V lost 0 bases, J lost 1 base, and 4 bases lay in between. The germline gives CDR1 LGHNA, CDR2 YNFKEQ. CDR3 in DNA: TGTGCCAGCAGCCAAGATATTTCCTACAATGAGCAGTTCTTC. Its protein is CASSQDISYNEQFF.

This sequence joins TRBV20-1 and TRBJ2-3, with 16 bases that match TRBD2. The length of the CDR3 is 16 residues. J lost 1 base, V lost 5 bases, and 3 bases had no gene match. CDR1 and CDR2 from the germline V gene are DFQATT and SNEGSKA (reference sequence). DNA of the CDR3: TGCAGTGCTGGGACTAGCGGGAGGGCCGGCACAGATACGCAGTATTTT. This codes for CSAGTSGRAGTDTQYF.

This clonotype was seen ten or more times. The V and J genes are TRBV7-9 and TRBJ1-2; TRBD1 might be the D (5 bases). Germline CDR1 and CDR2: SEHNR and FQNEAQ (reference sequence). The CDR3 totals 14 residues. Deletions cut 1 base from V and 4 bases from J, with 10 bases between. In nucleotides, the CDR3 is TGTGCCAGCAGCTTAGGAGGGGCACTCTATGGCTACACCTTC. The encoded protein is CASSLGGALYGYTF.

In its sample, this clonotype was seen a few times. The chain uses TRBV5-6 and TRBJ2-3; no reliable D call. The V gene lost 1 base and the J gene lost 0 bases, with 9 bases spanning the gap. This CDR3 is 15 amino acids long. Germline lookup yields CDR1 SGHDT and CDR2 YYEEEE. CDR3 sequence: CASSLLQYSTDTQYF. CDR3 DNA sequence: TGTGCCAGCAGCTTGCTACAGTACAGCACAGATACGCAGTATTTT.

A few counts support this clonotype. The rearrangement uses TRBV5-5 and TRBJ2-7; 8 bases match TRBD2. This CDR3 spans 16 amino acids. J was trimmed by 2 bases and V by 3 bases; bases with no gene match: 10. Germline values: CDR1 SGHKS, CDR2 YYEKEE (reference sequence). The CDR3 DNA sequence: TGTGCCAGCAGCTGGGTGAGCGGGGGCCGACCCTACGAGCAGTACTTC. Amino acid sequence: CASSWVSGGRPYEQYF.

The chain employs TRBV19 and TRBJ1-5; D gene ambiguous. This CDR3 comprises 15 residues. Germline-derived CDR1 and CDR2 are LNHDA and SQIVND (reference sequence). V lost 5 bases, J lost 0 bases, and 11 bases lay in between. The CDR3 protein is CASSRVSDSNQPQHF. As DNA, the CDR3 is TGTGCCAGTAGTCGGGTCAGTGATAGCAATCAGCCCCAGCATTTT. The full variable domain, with the rest looked up from reference TRBV19 and TRBJ1-5, is DGGITQSPKYLFRKEGQNVTLSCEQNLNHDAMYWYRQDPGQGLRLIYYSQIVNDFQKGDIAEGYSVSREKKESFPLTVTSAQKNPTAFYLCASSRVSDSNQPQHFGDGTRLSIL.

The V gene is TRBV7-9, the J gene TRBJ2-7; possible D gene TRBD2, 6 bases. With 5 bases removed from V and 3 bases from J, the gap between germline ends came to 14 bases. Germline loops: CDR1 SEHNR, CDR2 FQNEAQ (reference sequence). The CDR3 consists of 14 residues. The CDR3 DNA follows: TGTGCCAGCAGCGCTGGCGGGGTCGACTACGAGCAGTACTTC. Residues: CASSAGGVDYEQYF.

The J gene is TRBJ2-2, the V gene TRBV20-1; no definite D call. CDR1 is DFQATT and CDR2 is SNEGSKA in the germline V gene (reference sequence). The CDR3 extends over 13 amino acids. The V gene lost 5 bases and the J gene lost 0 bases, with 7 bases spanning the gap. The DNA for the CDR3 is TGCAGTGCTCCCGACTCGAACACCGGGGAGCTGTTTTTT. It is translated as CSAPDSNTGELFF.

This clonotype was counted between two and nine times. The chain links TRBV3-1 to TRBJ2-7; a possible D gene is TRBD1 (5 bases). Germline CDR1 reads LGHDT; CDR2 reads YNNKEL (reference sequence). This CDR3 has 18 residues. V gave up 0 bases and J gave up 0 bases, with 18 bases separating them. The CDR3, as DNA: TGTGCCAGCAGCCAAGAAAAGTCGAAGGGGTCTTACTCCTACGAGCAGTACTTC. Translated: CASSQEKSKGSYSYEQYF.

V usage is TRBV5-1 and J usage is TRBJ1-1; no firm D call. Trimming took off 0 bases at V and 1 base at J, with 16 bases between the two ends. The CDR3 loop spans 17 amino acids. Per the germline V gene, CDR1 is SGHRS and CDR2 is YFSETQ. For the CDR3, the DNA is TGCGCCAGCAGCTTGGTTCCTTTACTTGGAGGGAACACTGAAGCTTTCTTT. Amino acid sequence: CASSLVPLLGGNTEAFF.

This clonotype was counted a few times. The V gene is TRBV15, the J gene TRBJ2-1; D is perhaps TRBD2 (6 bases). The CDR3 length is 13 residues. V shed 1 base and J shed 7 bases, with 8 bases lying between them. CDR1 is LNHNV and CDR2 is YYDKDF in the germline V gene (reference sequence). The CDR3 DNA reads TGTGCCACCAGCAGAGGTCGGGGGAATGAGCAGTTCTTC. Residues: CATSRGRGNEQFF.

This chain connects TRBV4-1 to TRBJ2-3; no definite D call. The CDR3 has 12 amino acids. The V gene's germline CDR1 is MGHRA and CDR2 YSYEKL. V gave up 1 base and J gave up 6 bases, with 5 bases separating them. This chain's CDR3 is CASSQVGDTQYF. DNA for the CDR3: TGCGCCAGCAGCCAAGTGGGGGATACGCAGTATTTT.

This clonotype has a count of ten or more. The chain couples TRBV4-2 to TRBJ2-7; tentative D call: TRBD1 (5 bases). Trimming removed 5 bases at V and 0 bases at J, with 14 bases between. CDR1 is LGHNA and CDR2 is YNFKEQ in the germline V gene. The CDR3 covers 15 residues. The CDR3 loop is CASSGDSWSSYEQYF. CDR3 DNA: TGTGCCAGCAGCGGAGACAGTTGGAGCTCCTACGAGCAGTACTTC.

This clonotype came up a few times. One end of the junction does not line up with germline, which may come from a read error. The gene calls are TRBV29-1 and TRBJ2-1; maybe TRBD2 (6 bases). CDR1 and CDR2 (germline): SQVTM, ANQGSEA. The CDR3 consists of 15 residues. The CDR3 loop reads CSVEARLDYYNEQFF. The CDR3 nucleotides are TGCAGCGTGGAAGCTCGTCTGGACTACTACAATGAGCAGTTCTTC.

This clonotype was found a few times. The chain carries TRBV4-1 and TRBJ1-5; D gene unclear. This CDR3 comprises 16 residues. Germline lookup yields CDR1 MGHRA and CDR2 YSYEKL. With 1 base removed from V and 6 bases from J, the gap between germline ends came to 16 bases. CDR3 amino acids: CASSQVIAPPGQPQHF. CDR3 bases: TGCGCCAGCAGCCAAGTTATCGCCCCTCCGGGTCAGCCCCAGCATTTT.

This chain uses TRBV24-1 with TRBJ2-1, with 9 positions matching TRBD2. The V segment lost 5 bases and the J segment 5 bases; nucleotides outside the gene matches: 6. The germline CDR1 and CDR2 sequences are KGHDR and SFDVKD. The CDR3 loop spans 15 amino acids. In DNA, the CDR3 is TGTGCCACCAGTGGGCTAGCGGGAAACCACAATGAGCAGTTCTTC. It encodes CATSGLAGNHNEQFF.

This clonotype was recorded at least ten times. This chain uses TRBV20-1 with TRBJ2-7; 9 nucleotides align to TRBD1. This CDR3 has 15 amino acids. The trim removed 4 bases at V and 1 base at J, leaving 8 bases unmatched. Germline values: CDR1 DFQATT, CDR2 SNEGSKA (reference sequence). The CDR3 sequence is CSANPPDRGSYEQYF. The CDR3 DNA follows: TGCAGTGCTAATCCCCCGGACAGGGGATCCTACGAGCAGTACTTC.

J is TRBJ2-7 and V is TRBV6-6; no firm D call. The V end was cut by 5 bases, the J end by 0 bases, with 8 bases between. The CDR3 is 13 amino acids. Germline assignment: CDR1 MNHNY and CDR2 SVGAGI (reference sequence). The CDR3 DNA follows: TGTGCCAGCAGTACCGGAAGCTCCTACGAGCAGTACTTC. This sequence encodes CASSTGSSYEQYF.